The clone carrying this T cell receptor (beta chain) was picked up many times. Its antigen is unknown. This entry belongs to a study of HIV-infected patients and healthy controls. Regarding the study as a whole: The seeming recovery of the Gini index after therapy in HIV-infected patients vanished in size-matched data. HIV-infected patients and controls differed significantly in mean usage of eight alpha and eight beta V genes.

This CDR3 spans 17 amino acids. From germline, CDR1 is LGHDT and CDR2 YNNKEL (reference sequence). V was pared by 1 base and J by 1 base, with 16 bases between. Whole blood was used without fractionation, so all unsorted peripheral T cells were included. About 550 ng RNA was reverse transcribed with alpha and beta constant-region primers. Separate chain-specific third strand synthesis with multiplexing indices produced the alpha and beta libraries. A 5' RACE adapter with a random hexamer and the SP2 primer site was joined to cDNA. TCRdb re-analysed the 5' RACE reads in MiXCR, keeping a single row per CDR3 protein. The data show 12,000 or so distinct CDR3 sequences, with around 9.3% seen just once and 20% to 30% held by the top ten.

The receptor was derived from an adult with HIV infection. The donor label of this sample is uncertain. The V and J genes are TRBV3-1 and TRBJ1-1; D not resolved. The sequencing used blood, collected before antiretroviral therapy. CDR3 residues: CASSQVLYGDPNTEAFF. The DNA of the CDR3 is TGTGCCAGCAGCCAAGTCTTGTACGGTGACCCGAACACTGAAGCTTTCTTT.